This TCR beta chain was found in a study of blood T cell repertoires in COVID-19. In the study overall: Samples came from the United States, Italy and Spain, spanning acute and convalescent COVID-19. The analysed material was cDNA or gDNA that came from T cells, B-cell-depleted T cells, or PBMCs.

The CDR3 sequence is 14 residues long. J gave up 4 bases and V 7 bases, and 5 bases lay outside the gene matches. The germline V gene encodes CDR1 SGHNT and CDR2 YENEEA. As originally analysed: Amplified reference gene primers provided the basis for estimating nucleated cell counts. Generated by immunoSEQ multiplex PCR, the TCRdb table keeps only in-frame clones and is missing some. Clonal size and the V and J genes are those of that table, whereas D and trimming came from the DNA. The repertoire has about 250,000 clones, around four fifths of them found once; the top ten carry 8.5% to 10%. This clone appeared a single time.

The origin of this receptor is a man aged 35 to 55 with active or convalescent COVID-19. V and J are TRBV11-3 and TRBJ2-2; 8 nucleotides match TRBD2. Material for sequencing was peripheral blood. The CDR3 region has the DNA TGTGCCAGCACCTACGGGGGGGCCACCGGGGAGCTGTTTTTT. Translated, it gives CASTYGGATGELFF.